This TCR beta chain stems from a study of blood T cell repertoires in COVID-19. Turning to the study itself: The United States, Italy and Spain supplied acute and convalescent COVID-19 samples. Sample material is recorded as cDNA or gDNA derived from T cells, B-cell-depleted T cells, or PBMCs.

Germline lookup yields CDR1 SGHTA and CDR2 FQGNSA. V lost 1 base, J lost 8 bases, and 14 bases lay in between. The CDR3 consists of 14 residues. Adults between about 18 and 95 years of age took part from about 24 US areas. Profiling relied on immunoSEQ multiplex PCR, and the TCRdb table lists in-frame clones only, not all of them. This sample has around 220,000 clones, with 75% to 95% found just once. The sequence was obtained from a woman aged 18-30 years who had recovered from COVID-19. The rearrangement joins TRBV7-2 to TRBJ1-2; D gene ambiguous. The source material was PBMCs or T cells enriched from blood (not recorded which). The CDR3 protein is CASSLVFGEEGYTF. For the CDR3, the DNA is TGTGCCAGCAGCTTAGTATTTGGGGAGGAAGGCTACACCTTC.